The TCR beta chain under discussion was sequenced for a study of long-term antiretroviral therapy in people with HIV. Points on this clone: Antigen: not known.

Germline CDR1 is MGHRA and CDR2 is YSYEKL. This CDR3 region has 13 residues. V dropped 4 bases and J dropped 6 bases, with 7 bases sitting between them. Researchers ran immunoSEQ v3.0 at survey level. Sequencing was directed toward about 35,000-50,000 T-cell genomes in each sample. Clones were sequenced by immunoSEQ multiplex PCR, and TCRdb holds only the in-frame ones, with some missing. Of about 35,000 clones detected, 70% to 90% appear once; the ten largest clones hold over 9.5%. Study-wide results and limits: Diversity measured after ART increased yet remained under transplant donor controls. Regardless of time point, clones expanded before ART dominated the repertoire.

This sequence was found in a man between 18 and 35 years old with HIV. The material was unsorted PBMCs, obtained 2.2 years after starting antiretroviral therapy. The rearrangement uses TRBV4-1 and TRBJ2-6; weak D call: TRBD1 (6 bases). CDR3 sequence reads: CASSPGAANVLTF. CDR3 DNA sequence: TGCGCCAGCAGCCCAGGGGCGGCCAACGTCCTGACTTTC.